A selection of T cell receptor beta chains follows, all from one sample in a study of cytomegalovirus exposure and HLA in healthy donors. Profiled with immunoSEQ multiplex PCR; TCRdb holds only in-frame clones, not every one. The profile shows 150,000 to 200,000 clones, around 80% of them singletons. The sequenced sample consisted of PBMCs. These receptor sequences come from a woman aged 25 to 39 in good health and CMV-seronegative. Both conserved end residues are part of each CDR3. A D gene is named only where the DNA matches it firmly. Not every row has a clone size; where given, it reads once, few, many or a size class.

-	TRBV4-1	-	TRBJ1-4	CASSSPGWVLFF	TGCGCCAGCAGCAGCCCCGGGTGGGTGCTGTTTTTT
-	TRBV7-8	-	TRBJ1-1	CASSLQGVGTEAFF	TGTGCCAGCAGCTTACAGGGCGTGGGGACTGAAGCTTTCTTT
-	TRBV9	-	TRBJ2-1	CASSPGGTSNNEQFF	TGTGCCAGCAGCCCAGGGGGGACTAGTAACAATGAGCAGTTCTTC
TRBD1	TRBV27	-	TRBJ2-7	CASSHSTGVFYDEQYF	TGTGCCAGCAGTCATTCAACAGGGGTATTCTATGACGAGCAGTACTTC
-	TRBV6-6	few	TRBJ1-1	CATTGGRWTEAFF	TGTGCCACCACTGGGGGCCGGTGGACTGAAGCTTTCTTT
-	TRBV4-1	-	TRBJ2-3	CASSQEPRGTTQYF	TGCGCCAGCAGCCAAGAGCCGCGGGGGACAACGCAGTATTTT
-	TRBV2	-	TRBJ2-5	CASKGGIQETQYF	TGTGCCAGCAAGGGGGGGATCCAAGAGACCCAGTACTTC
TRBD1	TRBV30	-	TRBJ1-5	CAWSSGQGGQPQHF	TGTGCCTGGAGTTCCGGACAGGGCGGACAGCCCCAGCATTTT
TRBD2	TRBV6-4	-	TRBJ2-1	CASSLTSGGYNEQFF	TGTGCCAGCAGCCTGACTAGCGGGGGTTACAATGAGCAGTTCTTC
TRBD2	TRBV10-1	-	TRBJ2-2	CASRPGTSPTGELFF	TGCGCCAGCAGACCCGGGACTAGCCCCACCGGGGAGCTGTTTTTT
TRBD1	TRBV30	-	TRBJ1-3	CAWTRTGTGLSWGNTIYF	TGTGCCTGGACACGTACCGGGACAGGGTTATCGTGGGGAAACACCATATATTTT
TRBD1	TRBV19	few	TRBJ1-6	CASSRLLAGGTNNSPLHF	TGTGCCAGTAGTCGGCTTCTAGCAGGGGGCACCAATAATTCACCCCTCCACTTT
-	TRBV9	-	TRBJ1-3	CASSVDQLGNTIYF	TGTGCCAGCAGCGTAGACCAACTTGGAAACACCATATATTTT
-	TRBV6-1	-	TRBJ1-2	CASSEAGGGYGYTF	TGTGCCAGCAGTGAAGCGGGGGGTGGCTATGGCTACACCTTC
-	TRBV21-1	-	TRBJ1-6	CASSNCGTEYNSPLHF	TGTGCCAGCAGCAACTGCGGGACAGAATATAATTCACCCCTCCACTTT
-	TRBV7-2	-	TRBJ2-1	CASSLAPPLSYNEQFF	TGTGCCAGCAGCTTAGCCCCCCCACTTTCCTACAATGAGCAGTTCTTC
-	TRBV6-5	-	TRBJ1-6	CASSSKSGNYNSPLHF	TGTGCCAGCAGTTCGAAGTCAGGAAACTATAATTCACCCCTCCACTTT
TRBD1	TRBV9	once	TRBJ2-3	CASSFRQGADTQYF	TGTGCCAGCAGCTTCAGACAGGGGGCAGATACGCAGTATTTT
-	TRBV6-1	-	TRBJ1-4	CASSEARGIGEKLFF	TGTGCCAGCAGTGAAGCGAGGGGGATCGGTGAAAAACTGTTTTTT
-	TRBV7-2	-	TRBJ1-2	CASSPQTVNYGYTF	TGTGCCAGCAGCCCACAGACAGTGAACTATGGCTACACCTTC
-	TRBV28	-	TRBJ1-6	CASINGLPHNSPLHF	TGTGCCAGCATAAACGGACTTCCCCATAATTCACCCCTCCACTTT
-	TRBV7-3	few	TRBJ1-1	CASSPFAQGRRAEAFF	TGTGCCAGCAGCCCCTTTGCCCAGGGTAGACGCGCTGAAGCTTTCTTT
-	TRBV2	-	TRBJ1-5	CASSEGIGASQPQHF	TGTGCCAGCAGTGAAGGTATTGGGGCCAGTCAGCCCCAGCATTTT
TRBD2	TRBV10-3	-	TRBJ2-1	CAIMRGGNNEQFF	TGTGCCATCATGCGGGGGGGCAACAATGAGCAGTTCTTC
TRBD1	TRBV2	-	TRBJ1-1	CASSRNRGLDTEAFF	TGTGCCAGCAGTAGAAACAGGGGGCTGGACACTGAAGCTTTCTTT
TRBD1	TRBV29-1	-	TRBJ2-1	CSVGLGTAQNEQFF	TGCAGCGTTGGTTTGGGGACAGCACAGAATGAGCAGTTCTTC
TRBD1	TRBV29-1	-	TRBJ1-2	CSAGGPGYTF	TGCAGCGCAGGGGGGCCGGGCTACACCTTC